This T cell receptor (beta chain) is drawn from a study of cytomegalovirus exposure and HLA in healthy donors. Study-level results: A later analysis linked a missense DCLRE1C variant to TCR beta V- and J-gene trimming. Equally common other TCR beta chains were less clonally expanded than HLA-associated ones, a later analysis found.

Primers included in the PCR were 60 Vbeta and 13 Jbeta primers. The table came from immunoSEQ multiplex PCR; TCRdb's copy has only in-frame clones and leaves some out. The table has fewer than 200,000 clones, roughly 80% seen once. To note about this clone: Its antigen remains unidentified.

The sample taken for sequencing was PBMCs. The receptor's source is a boy between 10 and 17 years old in good health and CMV-seronegative.

The CDR3, as DNA: TGTGCCAGCAGCATAATAGGGAGAGGTCAAGAGACCCAGTACTTC. Amino acid sequence: CASSIIGRGQETQYF. The chain links TRBV9 to TRBJ2-5; D might be TRBD2 (5 bases). Trimming left V 4 bases short and J 2 bases short, with 15 bases between. This CDR3 region has 15 residues. Looked up from germline, CDR1 is SGDLS and CDR2 is YYNGEE. Variable domain in full (rest from reference TRBV9 and TRBJ2-5): DSGVTQTPKHLITATGQRVTLRCSPRSGDLSVYWYQQSLDQGLQFLIQYYNGEERAKGNILERFSAQQFPDLHSELNLSSLELGDSALYFCASSIIGRGQETQYFGPGTRLLVL.